This T cell receptor (beta chain) was obtained from a study of blood T cell repertoires in COVID-19. The wider study: Both acute and convalescent COVID-19 samples were obtained from the United States, Italy and Spain. In each case, the material was cDNA or gDNA derived from T cells, B-cell-depleted T cells, or PBMCs.

This clone was observed once. The age range of participants was about 18 to 90 years, with residence in about 25 US areas. Recovered status in Cohort 3 required two negative PCRs, clearance, or symptom resolution. Data came from immunoSEQ multiplex PCR; TCRdb stores just in-frame clones and leaves some out. Of 250,000 to 300,000 clones listed, 70% to 90% are singletons. Trimming pared 0 bases from V and 1 base from J, leaving 13 bases between. This CDR3 comprises 17 residues. CDR1 is SGHAT, CDR2 FQNNGV, per germline. This receptor was obtained from a woman aged 45-65 years who had recovered from COVID-19. The sequencing input was PBMCs or T cells enriched from blood (not recorded which). The rearrangement joins TRBV11-2 to TRBJ1-5, with a weak D call TRBD1 (5 bases). CDR3 sequence: CASSLDSMRQSNQPQHF. CDR3 bases: TGTGCCAGCAGCTTAGATTCTATGAGACAGAGCAATCAGCCCCAGCATTTT. Supplemented by reference TRBV11-2 and TRBJ1-5, the full variable domain reads EAGVAQSPRYKIIEKRQSVAFWCNPISGHATLYWYQQILGQGPKLLIQFQNNGVVDDSQLPKDRFSAERLKGVDSTLKIQPAKLEDSAVYLCASSLDSMRQSNQPQHFGDGTRLSIL.